These T cell receptor beta chains were read from a single sample in a study of PD-1 blockade in classical Hodgkin lymphoma. Generated by immunoSEQ multiplex PCR, the TCRdb table keeps only in-frame clones and is missing some. Of 4,000 or so clones listed, approximately 66% were seen once; the top ten hold roughly 50%. Sequenced material: CD8+ T cells from blood, taken before the fourth cycle of nivolumab. The receptor source for this set is a human donor with classical Hodgkin lymphoma. Both conserved end residues are part of each CDR3. Size values are once, few and many counts, or a class for expanded clones, and some rows have none.

clone size | V gene | CDR3 protein
. | TRBV14 | CASSQLTGSADEQFF
. | TRBV13 | CASSGTIYEQYF
. | TRBV5-5 | CASSLWVEINQPQHF
. | TRBV6-1 | CASSGTSGALGETQYF
. | TRBV27 | CASSPIYTPRQSGNTIYF
. | TRBV4-2 | CASSLQEAMNTEAFF
. | TRBV29-1 | CSGVWGQSTDTQYF
. | TRBV4-3 | CASSQDLSTEQYF
few | TRBV27 | CASSLSLDYGYTF
. | TRBV27 | CASSWDPSYGYTF
. | TRBV29-1 | CSVEDGDEETQYF
few | TRBV6-5 | CASSYRAGDITNTQYF
. | TRBV29-1 | CSVEDIGTLYNEQFF
. | TRBV30 | CAWSVLAEAFF
few | TRBV5-1 | CASSPGDSTANTEAFF
. | TRBV4-3 | CASRGDRGSRETQYF
few | TRBV6-5 | CASERVLNTGELFF
few | TRBV7-8 | CASSYNYLNANSPLHF
. | TRBV7-9 | CASSLGTRDIQYF
. | TRBV19 | CASSKFWGYEQYF
few | TRBV30 | CAWRRDRGSPYGYTF
. | TRBV5-1 | CASSLWGMDALQETQYF
few | TRBV7-9 | CASSPPGQPNQPQHF
. | TRBV28 | CASSLGETGTNTGELFF
. | TRBV4-2 | CASSQGGQIYEQYF
. | TRBV27 | CASSSGTSGYNEQFF
. | TRBV11-3 | CASSSGGSEQYF